A selection of T cell receptor beta chains follows, all from one sample in a study of cytomegalovirus exposure and HLA in healthy donors. Sequenced by immunoSEQ multiplex PCR; TCRdb stores in-frame clones only, minus some. The sample gives around 190,000 clones, over 60% of which show up once; approximately 1% is in the top ten. The sequenced sample consisted of PBMCs. The receptors were sampled from a woman in her forties in good health and CMV-seronegative. Both conserved end residues are part of each CDR3. The D gene is left open where the match is weak. Some rows mark clone size as missing; the rest say once, few, many or name a class of expanded clone.

v_call: TRBV15
j_call: TRBJ1-1
d_call: NA
cdr3_length: 15
clone_size: NA
cdr3_aa: CATSREARQNTEAFF
cdr3_nt: TGTGCCACCAGCAGAGAGGCCAGACAGAACACTGAAGCTTTCTTT

v_call: TRBV4-3
j_call: TRBJ1-1
d_call: NA
cdr3_length: 19
clone_size: NA
cdr3_aa: CASSQDSSGGGAWNTEAFF
cdr3_nt: TGCGCCAGCAGCCAAGATTCTTCCGGTGGGGGGGCCTGGAACACTGAAGCTTTCTTT

v_call: TRBV5-1
j_call: TRBJ2-1
d_call: TRBD2
cdr3_length: 17
clone_size: NA
cdr3_aa: CASSFGMGGREKNEQFF
cdr3_nt: TGCGCCAGCAGCTTCGGGATGGGCGGGAGGGAAAAAAATGAGCAGTTCTTC

v_call: TRBV7-9
j_call: TRBJ2-3
d_call: TRBD1
cdr3_length: 13
clone_size: few
cdr3_aa: CASGQGRTDTQYF
cdr3_nt: TGTGCCAGCGGACAGGGGCGGACAGATACGCAGTATTTT

v_call: TRBV25-1
j_call: TRBJ1-1
d_call: NA
cdr3_length: 14
clone_size: NA
cdr3_aa: CASSEWGRNTEAFF
cdr3_nt: TGTGCCAGCAGTGAATGGGGGCGCAACACTGAAGCTTTCTTT

v_call: TRBV7-2
j_call: TRBJ2-3
d_call: TRBD2
cdr3_length: 15
clone_size: NA
cdr3_aa: CASLAGGPMTDTQYF
cdr3_nt: TGTGCCAGCCTAGCGGGAGGGCCTATGACAGATACGCAGTATTTT

v_call: TRBV9
j_call: TRBJ2-3
d_call: TRBD2
cdr3_length: 16
clone_size: NA
cdr3_aa: CASSTSLAGEVDTQYF
cdr3_nt: TGTGCCAGCAGCACAAGCCTAGCGGGAGAGGTAGATACGCAGTATTTT

v_call: TRBV9
j_call: TRBJ2-1
d_call: TRBD2
cdr3_length: 14
clone_size: NA
cdr3_aa: CASSPGTSGIRQFF
cdr3_nt: TGTGCCAGCAGCCCCGGGACTAGCGGGATAAGGCAGTTCTTC

v_call: TRBV11-1
j_call: TRBJ2-7
d_call: TRBD1
cdr3_length: 14
clone_size: NA
cdr3_aa: CASSARDRDYEQYF
cdr3_nt: TGTGCCAGCAGCGCCCGGGACAGAGACTACGAGCAGTACTTC

v_call: TRBV6-5
j_call: TRBJ2-4
d_call: NA
cdr3_length: 14
clone_size: NA
cdr3_aa: CASSYSRIGTFPCF
cdr3_nt: TGTGCCAGCAGTTACTCGAGAATTGGGACTTTCCCTTGTTTC

v_call: TRBV9
j_call: TRBJ2-5
d_call: NA
cdr3_length: 14
clone_size: NA
cdr3_aa: CASSVGSRVETQYF
cdr3_nt: TGTGCCAGCAGCGTAGGGTCCCGGGTGGAGACCCAGTACTTC

v_call: TRBV6-5
j_call: TRBJ1-1
d_call: NA
cdr3_length: 14
clone_size: NA
cdr3_aa: CASSYVGRDTEAFF
cdr3_nt: TGTGCCAGCAGTTACGTGGGGCGAGACACTGAAGCTTTCTTT

v_call: TRBV11-3
j_call: TRBJ2-1
d_call: NA
cdr3_length: 17
clone_size: NA
cdr3_aa: CASRRQSSWTNSGEQFF
cdr3_nt: TGTGCCAGCAGGAGACAAAGTTCCTGGACAAATTCGGGTGAGCAGTTCTTC

v_call: TRBV27
j_call: TRBJ2-2
d_call: NA
cdr3_length: 16
clone_size: NA
cdr3_aa: CASSLLPSGNTGELFF
cdr3_nt: TGTGCCAGCAGTTTATTGCCCTCGGGGAACACCGGGGAGCTGTTTTTT

v_call: TRBV19
j_call: TRBJ2-2
d_call: NA
cdr3_length: 15
clone_size: NA
cdr3_aa: CASSRPGQNTGELFF
cdr3_nt: TGTGCCAGTAGTAGACCGGGACAAAACACCGGGGAGCTGTTTTTT

v_call: TRBV19
j_call: TRBJ1-1
d_call: NA
cdr3_length: 14
clone_size: NA
cdr3_aa: CASSRTEMNTEAFF
cdr3_nt: TGTGCCAGTAGTAGGACAGAAATGAACACTGAAGCTTTCTTT

v_call: TRBV19
j_call: TRBJ1-1
d_call: NA
cdr3_length: 13
clone_size: NA
cdr3_aa: CASSRQVNTEAFF
cdr3_nt: TGTGCCAGTAGTAGACAGGTGAACACTGAAGCTTTCTTT

v_call: TRBV11-3
j_call: TRBJ1-1
d_call: TRBD1
cdr3_length: 15
clone_size: NA
cdr3_aa: CASSLKTGRNTEAFF
cdr3_nt: TGTGCCAGCAGCTTAAAGACAGGGCGGAACACTGAAGCTTTCTTT

v_call: TRBV4-3
j_call: TRBJ1-6
d_call: NA
cdr3_length: 15
clone_size: NA
cdr3_aa: CASSGGAPNNSPLHF
cdr3_nt: TGCGCCAGCTCCGGCGGGGCACCCAACAATTCACCCCTCCACTTT

v_call: TRBV5-1
j_call: TRBJ2-3
d_call: NA
cdr3_length: 16
clone_size: NA
cdr3_aa: CASSLGTMGTTDTQYF
cdr3_nt: TGCGCCAGCAGCTTGGGGACTATGGGCACTACAGATACGCAGTATTTT

v_call: TRBV4-3
j_call: TRBJ2-3
d_call: NA
cdr3_length: 17
clone_size: NA
cdr3_aa: CASSQESSRAQRATQYF
cdr3_nt: TGCGCCAGCAGCCAAGAATCCTCGCGGGCCCAGAGGGCAACGCAGTATTTT

v_call: TRBV5-1
j_call: TRBJ1-1
d_call: NA
cdr3_length: 14
clone_size: once
cdr3_aa: CASSLAAGVSEAFF
cdr3_nt: TGCGCCAGCAGCTTGGCCGCGGGGGTTTCTGAAGCTTTCTTT

v_call: TRBV25-1
j_call: TRBJ2-2
d_call: NA
cdr3_length: 15
clone_size: NA
cdr3_aa: CASSEYRPNTGELFF
cdr3_nt: TGTGCCAGCAGTGAGTACAGACCGAACACCGGGGAGCTGTTTTTT

v_call: TRBV7-8
j_call: TRBJ2-7
d_call: TRBD2
cdr3_length: 16
clone_size: NA
cdr3_aa: CASSLPGRERSGEQYF
cdr3_nt: TGTGCCAGCAGCTTACCAGGGCGGGAGAGGTCGGGCGAGCAGTACTTC

v_call: TRBV7-6
j_call: TRBJ2-1
d_call: TRBD2
cdr3_length: 15
clone_size: NA
cdr3_aa: CASSLGGLGFNEQFF
cdr3_nt: TGTGCCAGCAGCTTAGGGGGACTAGGTTTTAATGAGCAGTTCTTC

v_call: TRBV11-3
j_call: TRBJ2-1
d_call: TRBD2
cdr3_length: 16
clone_size: NA
cdr3_aa: CASSPDSGRSDNEQFF
cdr3_nt: TGTGCCAGCAGCCCCGACAGCGGGAGGTCTGACAATGAGCAGTTCTTC

v_call: TRBV19
j_call: TRBJ1-1
d_call: TRBD1
cdr3_length: 15
clone_size: NA
cdr3_aa: CASSVTGTVNTEAFF
cdr3_nt: TGTGCCAGTAGTGTCACCGGGACAGTGAACACTGAAGCTTTCTTT

v_call: TRBV27
j_call: TRBJ1-1
d_call: NA
cdr3_length: 16
clone_size: NA
cdr3_aa: CASRKLSGNPNTEAFF
cdr3_nt: TGTGCCAGCAGAAAACTCTCAGGGAATCCGAACACTGAAGCTTTCTTT

v_call: TRBV29-1
j_call: TRBJ2-5
d_call: TRBD1
cdr3_length: 13
clone_size: NA
cdr3_aa: CSTATGAGETQYF
cdr3_nt: TGCAGCACAGCGACAGGGGCCGGGGAGACCCAGTACTTC

v_call: TRBV7-9
j_call: TRBJ2-2
d_call: NA
cdr3_length: 16
clone_size: NA
cdr3_aa: CASSFDLTVNTGELFF
cdr3_nt: TGTGCCAGCAGCTTCGACTTGACAGTGAACACCGGGGAGCTGTTTTTT

v_call: TRBV14
j_call: TRBJ2-1
d_call: TRBD2
cdr3_length: 19
clone_size: once
cdr3_aa: CASSQAGWGTSGRTTLRFF
cdr3_nt: TGTGCCAGCAGCCAAGCGGGGTGGGGGACTAGCGGGAGGACGACGCTGAGGTTCTTC

v_call: TRBV7-3
j_call: TRBJ2-3
d_call: TRBD2
cdr3_length: 16
clone_size: NA
cdr3_aa: CASSRGLAGTLGTQYF
cdr3_nt: TGTGCCAGCAGCCGGGGACTAGCGGGGACTTTGGGTACGCAGTATTTT

v_call: TRBV2
j_call: TRBJ2-2
d_call: NA
cdr3_length: 13
clone_size: NA
cdr3_aa: CASNIENTGELFF
cdr3_nt: TGTGCCAGTAACATTGAAAACACCGGGGAGCTGTTTTTT

v_call: TRBV19
j_call: TRBJ1-2
d_call: NA
cdr3_length: 11
clone_size: NA
cdr3_aa: CASSTVAGYTF
cdr3_nt: TGTGCCTCCTCGACAGTAGCTGGCTACACCTTC

v_call: TRBV19
j_call: TRBJ1-2
d_call: NA
cdr3_length: 14
clone_size: once
cdr3_aa: CASSMAGGGFGYTF
cdr3_nt: TGTGCCAGTAGTATGGCGGGGGGCGGGTTTGGCTACACCTTC

v_call: TRBV7-2
j_call: TRBJ1-4
d_call: NA
cdr3_length: 14
clone_size: NA
cdr3_aa: CASSLNGRNEKLFF
cdr3_nt: TGTGCCAGCAGCTTAAACGGCCGTAATGAAAAACTATTTTTT

v_call: TRBV11-3
j_call: TRBJ2-1
d_call: NA
cdr3_length: 14
clone_size: NA
cdr3_aa: CASSGEGDWFEQFF
cdr3_nt: TGTGCCAGCTCGGGGGAGGGGGATTGGTTTGAGCAGTTCTTC

v_call: TRBV19
j_call: TRBJ1-2
d_call: TRBD1
cdr3_length: 15
clone_size: NA
cdr3_aa: CASSIGQGMGYGYTF
cdr3_nt: TGTGCCAGTAGTATAGGACAGGGAATGGGCTATGGCTACACCTTC

v_call: TRBV2
j_call: TRBJ1-2
d_call: NA
cdr3_length: 15
clone_size: NA
cdr3_aa: CASSEAGQGHYGYTF
cdr3_nt: TGTGCCAGCAGTGAGGCAGGGCAGGGGCACTATGGCTACACCTTC

v_call: TRBV19
j_call: TRBJ2-3
d_call: NA
cdr3_length: 15
clone_size: NA
cdr3_aa: CASSGGQSHTDTQYF
cdr3_nt: TGTGCCAGTAGTGGAGGACAGTCCCACACAGATACGCAGTATTTT

v_call: TRBV5-5
j_call: TRBJ1-2
d_call: NA
cdr3_length: 13
clone_size: NA
cdr3_aa: CASRPSRVYGYTF
cdr3_nt: TGTGCCAGCAGACCGAGCCGGGTCTATGGCTACACCTTC

v_call: TRBV9
j_call: TRBJ1-2
d_call: TRBD1
cdr3_length: 18
clone_size: NA
cdr3_aa: CASSVGFAAGGAGYGYTF
cdr3_nt: TGCGCCAGCAGCGTAGGGTTTGCGGCAGGGGGCGCGGGTTATGGCTACACCTTC

v_call: TRBV18
j_call: TRBJ1-1
d_call: TRBD1
cdr3_length: 13
clone_size: NA
cdr3_aa: CASSSRQGDEAFF
cdr3_nt: TGTGCCAGCTCATCTAGACAGGGGGACGAAGCTTTCTTT

v_call: TRBV7-2
j_call: TRBJ2-2
d_call: NA
cdr3_length: 14
clone_size: NA
cdr3_aa: CASSLGPGTGELFF
cdr3_nt: TGTGCCAGCAGCCTGGGCCCTGGCACCGGGGAGCTGTTTTTT

v_call: TRBV5-6
j_call: TRBJ1-1
d_call: NA
cdr3_length: 14
clone_size: NA
cdr3_aa: CASSSTPGITEAFF
cdr3_nt: TGTGCCAGCAGTTCCACCCCAGGGATAACTGAAGCTTTCTTT

v_call: TRBV19
j_call: TRBJ1-1
d_call: NA
cdr3_length: 15
clone_size: once
cdr3_aa: CATKISTGLYTEAFF
cdr3_nt: TGTGCCACCAAAATCAGTACAGGGTTGTACACTGAAGCTTTCTTT

v_call: TRBV12-5
j_call: TRBJ2-1
d_call: TRBD1
cdr3_length: 14
clone_size: NA
cdr3_aa: CARGTGDNYNEQFF
cdr3_nt: TGTGCTAGGGGAACAGGGGACAACTACAATGAGCAGTTCTTC

v_call: TRBV29-1
j_call: TRBJ2-3
d_call: TRBD1
cdr3_length: 15
clone_size: NA
cdr3_aa: CSARGRDRGPVTQYF
cdr3_nt: TGCAGCGCGAGGGGAAGGGACAGGGGCCCGGTTACGCAGTATTTT

v_call: TRBV6-6
j_call: TRBJ1-3
d_call: NA
cdr3_length: 15
clone_size: few
cdr3_aa: CASSFGQTSGNTIYF
cdr3_nt: TGTGCCAGCAGTTTCGGACAGACCTCTGGAAACACCATATATTTT

v_call: TRBV11-3
j_call: TRBJ2-7
d_call: TRBD2
cdr3_length: 15
clone_size: NA
cdr3_aa: CASSKGTSGISEQYF
cdr3_nt: TGTGCCAGCAGCAAAGGGACTAGCGGGATCTCCGAGCAGTACTTC

v_call: TRBV7-6
j_call: TRBJ2-7
d_call: NA
cdr3_length: 16
clone_size: NA
cdr3_aa: CASSSPRGAGVTEQYF
cdr3_nt: TGTGCCAGCAGCTCCCCCCGGGGGGCGGGAGTTACCGAGCAGTACTTC

v_call: TRBV5-1
j_call: TRBJ1-1
d_call: NA
cdr3_length: 13
clone_size: once
cdr3_aa: CASSREGGLEAFF
cdr3_nt: TGCGCCAGCAGCCGGGAGGGGGGCCTTGAGGCTTTCTTT

v_call: TRBV9
j_call: TRBJ2-5
d_call: NA
cdr3_length: 14
clone_size: NA
cdr3_aa: CASSAGDSQETQYF
cdr3_nt: TGTGCCAGCAGCGCGGGGGACAGCCAAGAGACCCAGTACTTC